This TCR beta chain was recovered during a study of blood T cell repertoires in COVID-19. This clone was recorded once. Assay: immunoSEQ multiplex PCR; the TCRdb copy retains only in-frame clones and omits some. This table has 150,000 to 200,000 clones, roughly 76% appearing once. The CDR3 totals 12 residues. Trimming took off 4 bases at V and 6 bases at J, with 9 bases between the two ends. Germline CDR1 and CDR2: MNHNY and SVGAGI (reference sequence). The sequencing sample was made of peripheral blood. The sequence was obtained from a woman over 75 with COVID-19, enrolled during active disease. The rearrangement joins TRBV6-6 to TRBJ1-2; no definite D call. The CDR3 reads CASSSEGHGYTF. The CDR3 DNA is TGTGCCAGCAGTTCGGAGGGCCATGGCTACACCTTC.